This TCR beta chain is from a study of blood T cell repertoires in COVID-19. TCRdb keeps only in-frame clones here, not all; method: immunoSEQ multiplex PCR. This table holds fewer than 150,000 clones, 70% to 85% found once. The sequencing sample was made of peripheral blood. The clonotype originates from a woman between 45 and 65 years old with acute or convalescent COVID-19.

CDR3 nucleotides: TGCGCCAGCAGCCAAGATGGGGCTCCCGACAGGGTAACCGGAAACACCATATATTTT. It yields the protein CASSQDGAPDRVTGNTIYF. The V call is TRBV4-1, the J call TRBJ1-3; 7 nucleotides align to TRBD1. This CDR3 is 19 amino acids long. The V segment lost 0 bases and the J segment 4 bases; nucleotides outside the gene matches: 15. The germline V gene encodes CDR1 MGHRA and CDR2 YSYEKL.